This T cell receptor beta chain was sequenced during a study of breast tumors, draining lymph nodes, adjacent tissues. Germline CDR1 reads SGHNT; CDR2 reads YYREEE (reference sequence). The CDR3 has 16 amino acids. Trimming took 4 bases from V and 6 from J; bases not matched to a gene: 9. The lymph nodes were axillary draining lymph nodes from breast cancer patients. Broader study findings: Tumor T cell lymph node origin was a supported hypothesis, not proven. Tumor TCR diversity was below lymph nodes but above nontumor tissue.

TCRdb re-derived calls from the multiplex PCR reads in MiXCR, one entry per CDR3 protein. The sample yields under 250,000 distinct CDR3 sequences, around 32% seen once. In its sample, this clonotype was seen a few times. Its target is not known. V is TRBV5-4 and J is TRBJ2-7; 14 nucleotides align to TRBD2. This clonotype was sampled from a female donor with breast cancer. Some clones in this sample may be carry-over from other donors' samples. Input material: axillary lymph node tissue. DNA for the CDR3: TGTGCCAGCAGCGCCGCTCGACTAGCGGGAGGGAGCGAGCAGTACTTC. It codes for CASSAARLAGGSEQYF. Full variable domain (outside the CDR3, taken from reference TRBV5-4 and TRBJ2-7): ETGVTQSPTHLIKTRGQQVTLRCSSQSGHNTVSWYQQALGQGPQFIFQYYREEENGRGNFPPRFSGLQFPNYSSELNVNALELDDSALYLCASSAARLAGGSEQYFGPGTRLTVT.